This TCR beta chain was identified in a study of blood T cells in healthy people across ages. A sample-barcoded 5' primer and a J-beta primer mix were used in a second PCR of roughly 6 to 12 cycles. Template switching added a 12-random-nucleotide identifier to every cDNA molecule. TCRdb called the 5' RACE reads again in MiXCR, with one record for every CDR3 protein. The sample includes 500,000 to 650,000 distinct CDR3 sequences, about 28% of them seen just once. The CDR3 runs to 14 residues. Germline CDR1 is LGHNT and CDR2 is FRNRAP. The V and J ends lost 2 bases and 4 bases respectively, with 11 bases between them. This clonotype was seen a handful of times. Its antigen is unidentified. Overall study findings and caveats: Researchers deemed the diversity estimates from one million T cells underestimates. Possibly, changes in expanded clonotypes were confounded because donor CMV status was unknown.

The same specimen was also included in a second study, on T cells of mothers and their children.

The chain recombines TRBV12-5 with TRBJ2-5, with unresolved D. The sequenced sample was blood. The sequence was obtained from a boy aged 2 to 10 in good health. This CDR3 reads CASGLSRPRETQYF. Here the CDR3 DNA reads TGTGCTAGTGGTTTGTCCCGTCCACGAGAGACCCAGTACTTC.